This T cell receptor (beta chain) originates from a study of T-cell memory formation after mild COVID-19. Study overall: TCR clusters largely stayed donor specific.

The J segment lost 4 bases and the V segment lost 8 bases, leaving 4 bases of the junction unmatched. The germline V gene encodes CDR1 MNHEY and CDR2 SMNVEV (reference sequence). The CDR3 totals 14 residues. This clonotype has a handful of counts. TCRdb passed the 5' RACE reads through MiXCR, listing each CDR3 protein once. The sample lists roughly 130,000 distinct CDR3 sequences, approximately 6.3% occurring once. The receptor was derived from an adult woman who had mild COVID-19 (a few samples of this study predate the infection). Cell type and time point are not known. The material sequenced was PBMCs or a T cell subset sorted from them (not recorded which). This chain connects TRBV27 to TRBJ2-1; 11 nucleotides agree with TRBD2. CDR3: CASLGLAGYNEQFF. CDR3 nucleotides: TGTGCCAGCCTTGGACTAGCGGGTTACAATGAGCAGTTCTTC.